Below are 3 T cell receptor beta chains sequenced from a single sample in a study of T cells in Graves' hyperthyroidism and ophthalmopathy. RNA transcripts served as the template for amplifying TCR beta CDR3 regions. The study used the HTBI primer set for a first-round RT-PCR of the TCR CDR3. TCRdb independently ran MiXCR on the multiplex PCR reads; one entry per CDR3 protein. The data contain almost 350,000 distinct CDR3 sequences, around 18% of them seen just once; the ten biggest clones take up less than 20%. Material for sequencing was blood. The receptor set was obtained from a woman in her forties with Graves' ophthalmopathy.

The table lists this clonotype with a few counts. The CDR3 does not end in the conserved phenylalanine or tryptophan, so this is likely a read error. The genes are TRBV3-1 and TRBJ1-5; the D is unclear. The germline V and J ends were trimmed by 1 base and 4 bases, with 11 bases remaining between them. The germline gives CDR1 LGHDT, CDR2 YNNKEL (reference sequence). This CDR3 contains 15 residues. DNA of the CDR3: TGTGCCAGCAGCCAAGCGGCGGGAGCAAATCAGCCCCAGCATATT. Amino acid sequence: CASSQAAGANQPQHI.

This clonotype was seen repeatedly, ten times or more. This chain links TRBV12-3 or TRBV12-4 with TRBJ2-7, with 7 positions matching TRBD1. After removal of 5 bases from V and 2 bases from J, the junction contained 6 bases not matched to a gene. CDR3 length: 14 residues. CDR3 nucleotides: TGTGCCAGCAGTACAACAGGGGTTACCTACGAGCAGTACTTC. Amino acid sequence: CASSTTGVTYEQYF.

This clonotype came up many times. The rearrangement joins TRBV12-3 or TRBV12-4 to TRBJ2-5; perhaps D is TRBD1 or TRBD2 (7 bases each). V was cut by 7 bases and J by 2 bases, with 23 bases left in between. The CDR3 sequence is 17 residues long. The CDR3 here is CASTPQNRGGGQETQYF. The CDR3 coding sequence is TGTGCCAGCACTCCCCAGAACAGGGGAGGGGGTCAAGAGACCCAGTACTTC.